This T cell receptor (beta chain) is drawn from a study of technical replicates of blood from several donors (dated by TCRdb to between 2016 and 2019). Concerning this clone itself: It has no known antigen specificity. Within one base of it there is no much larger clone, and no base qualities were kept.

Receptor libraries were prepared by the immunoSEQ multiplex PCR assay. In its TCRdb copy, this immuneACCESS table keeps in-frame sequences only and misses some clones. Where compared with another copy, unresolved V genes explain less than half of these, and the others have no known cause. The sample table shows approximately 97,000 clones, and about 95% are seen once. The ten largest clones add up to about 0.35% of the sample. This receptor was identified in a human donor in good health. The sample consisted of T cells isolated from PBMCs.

The sequenced DNA is TGTGCCAGCAGCCCCCTAGCGGGTTACAATGAGCAGTTCTTC. This translates into CASSPLAGYNEQFF. This sequence uses TRBV7-2 and TRBJ2-1, with 8 central nucleotides matching TRBD2. Trimmed from V: 5 bases; trimmed from J: 4 bases; junction bases lacking a gene match: 4. CDR1 SGHTA and CDR2 FQGNSA are derived from the germline V gene. The CDR3 contains 14 residues, cysteine and phenylalanine counted. Only the CDR3 region is kept as DNA, spanning 42 bases read in frame from base 1.